The text below deals with one T cell receptor (beta chain). This entry is derived from a study of graft-versus-host responses after intestinal transplantation. The graft tissue was processed, and this released both intraepithelial and lamina propria lymphocytes. Only in-frame clones appear in the TCRdb table, and some are missing; sequencing was by immunoSEQ multiplex PCR. The sample consists of 60,000 to 65,000 clones, roughly 90% of them appearing once. The germline CDR1 and CDR2 sequences are LNHNV and YYDKDF (reference sequence). The V gene end was trimmed by 1 base and the J gene end by 5 bases; junction bases not matched to a gene: 7. The CDR3 contains 15 residues.

Sequenced here: ileum tissue, sampled about 350 days after transplant. The origin of this receptor is a human patient who received an intestinal transplant, so some T cells may come from the graft donor. The rearrangement links TRBV15 to TRBJ2-5; 7 bases agree with TRBD2. The CDR3 region is CATSRATGGGETQYF. In nucleotides, the CDR3 is TGTGCCACCAGCAGAGCCACGGGAGGCGGGGAGACCCAGTACTTC.